This passage covers 13 T cell receptor beta chains from one sample sequenced in a study of T cell responses to AZD1222 COVID-19 vaccine. The data were produced by immunoSEQ multiplex PCR, yet TCRdb's version contains in-frame clones alone and is incomplete. The repertoire has 65,000 to 100,000 clones, more than 70% of them found once; the top ten carry roughly 21%. The sample here was peripheral blood, taken on day 0 of AZD1222 vaccination. The receptors here all came from an adult in good health.

CDR3 sequence (DNA): TGTGCCAGCAGCCCCACATCGGATTCTGGAAACACCATATATTTT. Protein: CASSPTSDSGNTIYF. The chain is built from TRBV3-1 (or the pseudogene TRBV3-2) and TRBJ1-3, with unresolved D. Trimming pared 4 bases from V and 1 base from J, leaving 11 bases between. Germline loops: CDR1 LGHDT, CDR2 YNNKEL (reference sequence). The CDR3 contains 15 residues.

The chain employs TRBV3-1 (or the pseudogene TRBV3-2) and TRBJ2-7, with D unresolved. Trimming cost V 4 bases and J 2 bases, with 9 bases left between them. CDR3 length: 13 residues. Looked up from germline, CDR1 is LGHDT and CDR2 is YNNKEL (reference sequence). DNA of the CDR3: TGTGCCAGCAGCCGGAACCAGGCCTACGAGCAGTACTTC. This encodes CASSRNQAYEQYF.

The V call is TRBV7-2, the J call TRBJ1-1; D not certain. Trimming cost V 1 base and J 10 bases, with 13 bases left between them. CDR1 and CDR2 from the germline V gene are SGHTA and FQGNSA. The CDR3 length is 13 residues. The CDR3: CASSLEWTGGAFF. The CDR3 nucleotides are TGTGCCAGCAGCTTAGAGTGGACGGGAGGAGCTTTCTTT.

The chain uses TRBV7-8 and TRBJ2-5, with 9 bases fitting TRBD1. CDR3 length: 16 residues. V was pared by 3 bases and J by 4 bases, with 9 bases of the junction left unmatched. Germline CDR1 is SGHVS and CDR2 is FQNEAQ. The CDR3 DNA follows: TGTGCCAGCAGCTTGGGGTACAGGGGGCGCCGAGAGACCCAGTACTTC. It specifies CASSLGYRGRRETQYF.

The chain combines TRBV7-8 with TRBJ2-5; the match to TRBD1 covers 7 bases. J was trimmed by 2 bases and V by 5 bases; bases with no gene match: 5. Germline CDR1 and CDR2: SGHVS and FQNEAQ. The CDR3 covers 14 residues. CDR3 nucleotides: TGTGCCAGCAGCCCAGGGGGTAGACAAGAGACCCAGTACTTC. As protein: CASSPGGRQETQYF.

The rearrangement uses TRBV5-1 and TRBJ2-5; 9 positions agree with TRBD1. With V trimmed by 3 bases and J by 5 bases, 5 bases remained unmatched. This CDR3 is built from 14 residues. CDR1 is SGHRS and CDR2 is YFSETQ in the germline V gene. The CDR3 coding sequence is TGCGCCAGCAGCTCCGGACAGGGGTTGGAGACCCAGTACTTC. Its protein is CASSSGQGLETQYF. The full variable domain, with the rest looked up from reference TRBV5-1 and TRBJ2-5, is KAGVTQTPRYLIKTRGQQVTLSCSPISGHRSVSWYQQTPGQGLQFLFEYFSETQRNKGNFPGRFSGRQFSNSRSEMNVSTLELGDSALYLCASSSGQGLETQYFGPGTRLLVL.

V and J are TRBV7-9 and TRBJ2-7; the D gene is possibly TRBD2 (5 bases). The CDR3 is 14 residues long. Germline loops: CDR1 SEHNR, CDR2 FQNEAQ (reference sequence). V was clipped by 1 base and J by 5 bases, with 12 bases between them. The CDR3 is CASSLGAGINEQYF. The CDR3, as DNA: TGTGCCAGCAGCTTAGGGGCCGGGATCAACGAGCAGTACTTC.

J is TRBJ2-2 and V is TRBV12-3 or TRBV12-4; D not resolved. The CDR3 loop spans 12 amino acids. Between the trimmed V and J ends, which lost 2 bases and 7 bases, there was a span of 5 bases. In DNA form, the CDR3 reads TGTGCCAGCAGTTTATCCCGCGGGGAGCTGTTTTTT. Translating it yields CASSLSRGELFF.

V usage is TRBV7-2 and J usage is TRBJ2-5; D unresolved. There are 18 residues in the CDR3. V gave up 2 bases and J gave up 4 bases, with 23 bases separating them. Germline CDR1 is SGHTA and CDR2 is FQGNSA. This CDR3 reads CASSLSLQSQRRSETQYF. CDR3 DNA sequence: TGTGCCAGCAGCTTAAGCCTCCAGTCCCAGCGCCGATCAGAGACCCAGTACTTC.

The chain uses TRBV2 and TRBJ2-1; D gene ambiguous. Per germline, CDR1 SNHLY and CDR2 FYNNEI. V was cut by 7 bases and J by 1 base, with 8 bases left in between. CDR3 length equals 13 residues. For the CDR3, the DNA is TGTGCCAGCAAGTTTGGGTCCTACAATGAGCAGTTCTTC. Its protein is CASKFGSYNEQFF.

The chain recombines TRBV18 with TRBJ2-2; D may be TRBD2 (6 bases). Germline-derived CDR1 and CDR2 are KGHSH and LQKENI. This CDR3 is 16 amino acids long. V was cut by 1 base and J by 6 bases, with 15 bases left in between. This CDR3 is CASSPRGGSYSGELFF. As DNA, the CDR3 is TGTGCCAGCTCACCACGTGGGGGGAGTTATTCCGGGGAGCTGTTTTTT.

The rearrangement uses TRBV2 and TRBJ2-2, with unresolved D. CDR1 SNHLY and CDR2 FYNNEI come from the germline V gene. This CDR3 spans 14 amino acids. V gave up 5 bases and J gave up 7 bases, with 14 bases separating them. The CDR3 DNA is TGTGCCAGCAGTCCTGGAATGGGGTACGGGGAGCTGTTTTTT. It encodes CASSPGMGYGELFF.

The gene calls are TRBV7-2 and TRBJ2-3; D uncertain. The CDR3 has 13 amino acids. The germline V and J ends were trimmed by 5 bases and 2 bases, with 8 bases remaining between them. The germline gives CDR1 SGHTA, CDR2 FQGNSA. CDR3 DNA sequence: TGTGCCAGCAGCCCCGGACCCACAGATACGCAGTATTTT. It encodes CASSPGPTDTQYF.